Given below is one T cell receptor beta chain in context. Its specificity is unknown. The sample is drawn from a study of T cell responses to AZD1222 COVID-19 vaccine. Study-level results: Females made up more of the donors, who were largely white British, and clonal diversity may have come out too low. Spike-wide coverage was observed for vaccine-associated CD4 TCRs, with dominant responses at 160-218 and 743-854.

The germline V and J ends were trimmed by 3 bases and 7 bases, with 18 bases remaining between them. The CDR3 consists of 16 residues. Germline V CDR1 and CDR2: SEHNR, FQNEAQ (reference sequence). TCRdb's table, derived via immunoSEQ multiplex PCR, lists solely in-frame clones and lacks some. Among some 120,000 clones listed, over 75% were seen once. Sequenced here: peripheral blood, sampled on day 0 of AZD1222 vaccination. The chain recombines TRBV7-9 with TRBJ1-4; D is undetermined. This clonotype originated in an adult in good health. CDR3: CASSFSTGGLGEKLFF. CDR3 DNA sequence: TGTGCCAGCAGCTTTTCCACGGGAGGGTTGGGTGAAAAACTGTTTTTT.